This T cell receptor (beta chain) was recorded in a study of cytomegalovirus exposure and HLA in healthy donors. Study observations and caveats: Compared with the roughly 670-donor mean, an Asian-associated ancestry cluster reportedly had fewer N-insertions, according to a later analysis.

Comment on this clone: Its target is unknown.

This PCR relied on a set of 60 Vbeta primers and 13 Jbeta primers. Here immunoSEQ multiplex PCR was the method, and the copy in TCRdb shows in-frame clones only, minus some. This sample's table has 100,000 to 150,000 clones. Germline trimming cut 5 bases from V and 4 bases from J; bases unmatched to any gene: 6. The germline V gene has CDR1 SGHAT and CDR2 FQNNGV. The CDR3 has 15 amino acids. The specimen sequenced was PBMCs. The V and J genes are TRBV11-2 and TRBJ1-2; 11 positions match TRBD1. This receptor was obtained from a man younger than 30 in good health and CMV-seronegative. The CDR3 nucleotides are TGTGCCAGCAGCCCCGGACAGGGGGCTTCCTATGGCTACACCTTC. Encoded protein: CASSPGQGASYGYTF.